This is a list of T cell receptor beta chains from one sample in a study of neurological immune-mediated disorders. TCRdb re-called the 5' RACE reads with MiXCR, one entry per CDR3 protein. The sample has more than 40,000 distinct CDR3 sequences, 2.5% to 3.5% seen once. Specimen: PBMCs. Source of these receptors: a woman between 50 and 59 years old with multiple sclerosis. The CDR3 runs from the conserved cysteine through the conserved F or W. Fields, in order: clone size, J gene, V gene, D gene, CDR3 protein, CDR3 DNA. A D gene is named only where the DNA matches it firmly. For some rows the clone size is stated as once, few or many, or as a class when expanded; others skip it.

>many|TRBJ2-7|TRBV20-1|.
CSAREQTSYEQYF
TGCAGTGCTAGAGAGCAAACTTCCTACGAGCAGTACTTC
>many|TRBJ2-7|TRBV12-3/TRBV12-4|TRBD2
CASSPTGTSSLEQYF
TGTGCCAGCAGCCCTACCGGGACTAGCAGTCTCGAGCAGTACTTC
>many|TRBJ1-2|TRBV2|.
CASGYRVGYGYTF
TGTGCCAGCGGTTACAGGGTGGGCTATGGCTACACCTTC
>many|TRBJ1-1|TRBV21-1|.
CASIEQKTMAGTEAFF
TGTGCCAGCATCGAACAGAAGACCATGGCGGGCACTGAAGCTTTCTTT
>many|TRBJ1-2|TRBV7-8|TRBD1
CASSLDWDRAYGYTF
TGTGCCAGCAGCTTAGACTGGGACAGGGCCTATGGCTACACCTTC
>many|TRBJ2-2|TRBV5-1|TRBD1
CASSLRTGDTGELFF
TGCGCCAGCAGCTTGAGGACAGGGGACACCGGGGAGCTGTTTTTT
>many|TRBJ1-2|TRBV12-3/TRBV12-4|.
CASSLQGHLGGYTF
TGTGCCAGCAGTTTGCAGGGACACCTAGGGGGCTACACCTTC
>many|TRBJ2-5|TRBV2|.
CASGRGETQYF
TGTGCCAGCGGCAGGGGAGAGACCCAGTACTTC
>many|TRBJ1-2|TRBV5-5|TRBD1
CASSLEWDDRGGYTF
TGTGCCAGCAGCTTGGAATGGGACGACAGGGGAGGCTACACCTTC
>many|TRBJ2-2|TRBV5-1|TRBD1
CASSLRDRNTGELFF
TGCGCCAGCAGCCTAAGGGACAGGAACACCGGGGAGCTGTTTTTT
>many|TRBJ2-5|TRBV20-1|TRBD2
CSARVRGTETQYF
TGCAGTGCTAGGGTGCGGGGGACAGAGACCCAGTACTTC
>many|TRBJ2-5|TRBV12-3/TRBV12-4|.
CASSFGGNQETQYF
TGTGCCAGCAGTTTTGGGGGAAACCAAGAGACCCAGTACTTC
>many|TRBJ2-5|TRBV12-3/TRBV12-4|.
CASSSSGNQETQYF
TGTGCCAGCAGTTCCTCAGGGAACCAAGAGACCCAGTACTTC
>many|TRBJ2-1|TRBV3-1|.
CASSRPGTLSSYNEQFF
TGTGCCAGCAGCCGACCCGGGACGTTAAGCTCCTACAATGAGCAGTTCTTC
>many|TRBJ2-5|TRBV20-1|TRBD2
CSARVAGGPGETQYF
TGCAGTGCTAGAGTAGCGGGGGGGCCTGGAGAGACCCAGTACTTC
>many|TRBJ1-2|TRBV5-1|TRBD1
CASSPTDGQDGYTF
TGCGCCAGCAGCCCGACCGATGGACAGGATGGCTACACCTTC
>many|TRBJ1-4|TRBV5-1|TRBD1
CASSPGTGFEKLFF
TGCGCCAGCAGCCCCGGGACAGGGTTTGAAAAACTGTTTTTT
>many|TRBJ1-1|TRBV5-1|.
CASSFSSMRTEAFF
TGCGCCAGCAGCTTTTCGTCGATGAGGACTGAAGCTTTCTTT
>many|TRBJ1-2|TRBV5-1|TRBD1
CASSLVGGGGYTF
TGCGCCAGCAGCTTGGTAGGGGGCGGCGGCTACACCTTC
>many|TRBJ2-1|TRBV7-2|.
CASSLGGGEQFF
TGTGCCAGCAGCTTAGGGGGTGGGGAGCAGTTCTTC
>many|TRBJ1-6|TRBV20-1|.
CSASISYNSPLHF
TGCAGTGCTTCCATCTCCTATAATTCACCCCTCCACTTT
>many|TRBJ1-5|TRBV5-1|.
CASSLLAGDQPQHF
TGCGCCAGCAGCTTGTTGGCAGGGGATCAGCCCCAGCATTTT
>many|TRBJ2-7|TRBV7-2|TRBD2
CASSLGPSGTRNYEQYF
TGTGCCAGCAGCTTAGGACCCTCTGGGACTAGAAACTACGAGCAGTACTTC
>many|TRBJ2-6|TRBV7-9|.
CASSLFLDSYSGANVLTF
TGTGCCAGCAGCTTATTCTTGGACAGCTACTCTGGGGCCAACGTCCTGACTTTC
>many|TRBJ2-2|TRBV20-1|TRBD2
CSAPLAGGTGELFF
TGCAGTGCTCCCCTAGCGGGAGGCACCGGGGAGCTGTTTTTT
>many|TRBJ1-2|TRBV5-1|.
CASSLGDNYGYTF
TGCGCCAGCAGCCTGGGAGATAACTATGGCTACACCTTC
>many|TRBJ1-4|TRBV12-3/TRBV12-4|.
CASSSWARGEKLFF
TGTGCCAGCAGTTCTTGGGCGAGGGGTGAAAAACTGTTTTTT
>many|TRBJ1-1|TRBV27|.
CASSPRLMNTEAFF
TGTGCCAGCAGTCCCCGGCTCATGAACACTGAAGCTTTCTTT
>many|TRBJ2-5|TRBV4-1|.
CASSQVGTPQETQYF
TGCGCCAGCAGCCAAGTGGGGACACCCCAAGAGACCCAGTACTTC
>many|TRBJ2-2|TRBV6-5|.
CASTRGTGELFF
TGTGCCAGCACCAGGGGCACCGGGGAGCTGTTTTTT
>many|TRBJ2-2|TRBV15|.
CATSRGGELFF
TGTGCCACCAGCAGAGGAGGGGAGCTGTTTTTT
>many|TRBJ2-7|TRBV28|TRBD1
CASSPPGQHPEQYF
TGTGCCAGCAGCCCCCCGGGACAGCACCCCGAGCAGTACTTC
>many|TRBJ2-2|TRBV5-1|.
CASSQTFANTGELFF
TGCGCCAGCAGCCAAACGTTCGCGAACACCGGGGAGCTGTTTTTT
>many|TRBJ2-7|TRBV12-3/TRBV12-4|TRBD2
CASSPSGGYEQYF
TGTGCCAGCAGTCCTAGCGGGGGCTACGAGCAGTACTTC
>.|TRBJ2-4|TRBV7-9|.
CASSSSGVEDIQYF
TGTGCCAGCAGCTCATCAGGGGTTGAGGACATTCAGTACTTC
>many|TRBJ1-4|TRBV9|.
CASSPVSTNEKLFF
TGTGCCAGCAGCCCGGTTTCAACTAATGAAAAACTGTTTTTT
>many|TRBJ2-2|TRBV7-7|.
CASSPPEATGELFF
TGTGCCAGCAGCCCCCCGGAAGCGACCGGGGAGCTGTTTTTT
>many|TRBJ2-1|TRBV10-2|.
CASGGQGPSSYNEQFF
TGCGCCAGCGGTGGGCAGGGGCCGAGCTCCTACAATGAGCAGTTCTTC
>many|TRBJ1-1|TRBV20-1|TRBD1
CSASGQELQAFF
TGCAGTGCTAGCGGACAGGAGCTTCAAGCTTTCTTT
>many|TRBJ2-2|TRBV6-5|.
CASSHGGQTGELFF
TGTGCCAGCAGCCACGGAGGGCAAACCGGGGAGCTGTTTTTT
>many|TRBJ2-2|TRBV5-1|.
CASTVNTGELFF
TGCGCCAGCACGGTGAACACCGGGGAGCTGTTTTTT
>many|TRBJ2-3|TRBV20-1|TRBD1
CSATRQGATDTQYF
TGCAGTGCTACCCGACAGGGGGCCACAGATACGCAGTATTTT
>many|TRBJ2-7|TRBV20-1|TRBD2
CSAPSGSGSIYEQYF
TGCAGTGCTCCCAGCGGGAGCGGGAGCATCTACGAGCAGTACTTC
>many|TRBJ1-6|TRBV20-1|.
CSARAPRGGLNSPLHF
TGCAGTGCTAGGGCCCCTAGGGGGGGCCTTAATTCACCCCTCCACTTT
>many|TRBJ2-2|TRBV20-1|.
CSALGDDTGELFF
TGCAGTGCTCTGGGGGATGACACCGGGGAGCTGTTTTTT
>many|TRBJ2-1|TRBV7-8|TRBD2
CASRSSGRPYNEQFF
TGTGCCAGCAGGAGTAGCGGGAGGCCCTACAATGAGCAGTTCTTC
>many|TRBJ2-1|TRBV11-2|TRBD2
CASSSLAGVRNEQFF
TGTGCCAGCAGCTCGCTAGCGGGGGTTCGGAATGAGCAGTTCTTC
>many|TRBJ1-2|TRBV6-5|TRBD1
CASSYRTGVKNYGYTF
TGTGCCAGCAGTTACCGGACAGGGGTTAAAAACTATGGCTACACCTTC
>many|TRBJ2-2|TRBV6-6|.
CASSYGSQGNTGELFF
TGTGCCAGCAGTTACGGGTCACAGGGAAACACCGGGGAGCTGTTTTTT
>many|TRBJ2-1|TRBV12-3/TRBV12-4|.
CASSPAGFLEQFF
TGTGCCAGCAGTCCCGCGGGGTTCCTCGAGCAGTTCTTC
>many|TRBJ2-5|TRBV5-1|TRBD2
CASSSTSGGQETQYF
TGCGCCAGCAGCTCGACTAGCGGGGGGCAAGAGACCCAGTACTTC
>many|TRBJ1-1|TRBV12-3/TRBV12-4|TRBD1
CASRLQGLSTEAFF
TGTGCCAGCAGATTACAGGGGTTGAGCACTGAAGCTTTCTTT
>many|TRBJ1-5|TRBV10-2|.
CASTLRDSNQPQHF
TGCGCCAGCACACTCCGGGACAGCAATCAGCCCCAGCATTTT
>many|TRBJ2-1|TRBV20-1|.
CSASRVPGNEQFF
TGCAGTGCTAGTCGAGTCCCCGGCAATGAGCAGTTCTTC
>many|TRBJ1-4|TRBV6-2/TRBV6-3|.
CASSQSVATNEKLFF
TGTGCCAGCAGTCAGAGCGTTGCAACTAATGAAAAACTGTTTTTT
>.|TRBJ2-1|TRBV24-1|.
CATSGPNYNEQFF
TGTGCCACCAGTGGCCCAAACTACAATGAGCAGTTCTTC
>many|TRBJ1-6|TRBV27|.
CASRKKGGTTGYSPLHF
TGTGCCAGCAGGAAAAAAGGCGGGACAACGGGGTATTCACCCCTCCACTTT
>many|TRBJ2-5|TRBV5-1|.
CASSFGVLQETQYF
TGCGCCAGCAGCTTTGGAGTCCTCCAAGAGACCCAGTACTTC
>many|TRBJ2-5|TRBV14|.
CASSQTSWTQYF
TGTGCCAGCAGCCAAACGTCTTGGACCCAGTACTTC
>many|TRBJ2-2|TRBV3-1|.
CASSRLTGTGELFF
TGTGCCAGCAGCCGGCTGACAGGCACCGGGGAGCTGTTTTTT